Below, 13 T cell receptor beta chains from the same sample are listed, as sequenced in a study of T cells in tuberculosis. Using immunoSEQ multiplex PCR, the repertoire was profiled, and TCRdb retains in-frame clones only, with some absent. The sample contains tens of thousands of clones, almost 97% of which appear only once. Specimen: PBMCs. These receptors originate from a donor aged 10-35 years with latent tuberculosis or without tuberculosis infection.

The chain is built from TRBV5-1 and TRBJ2-7; TRBD1 matches 9 bases. Per the germline V gene, CDR1 is SGHRS and CDR2 is YFSETQ. The CDR3 consists of 14 residues. The V gene end was trimmed by 3 bases and the J gene end by 5 bases; junction bases not matched to a gene: 6. The CDR3 coding sequence is TGCGCCAGCAGCTACGGGACAGGGAGTAACGAGCAGTACTTC. Translated: CASSYGTGSNEQYF.

DNA for the CDR3: TGTGCCAGCAGCGTAGGTGCAGGGAAAGCTGGGGCCAACGTCCTGACTTTC. This translates into CASSVGAGKAGANVLTF. The J gene is TRBJ2-6, the V gene TRBV9; D perhaps matches TRBD1 (5 bases). The CDR3 runs 17 residues. V was clipped by 0 bases and J by 2 bases, with 12 bases between them. Germline CDR1 SGDLS, CDR2 YYNGEE.

This chain joins TRBV19 and TRBJ2-7; TRBD1 agrees at 7 bases. In germline, CDR1 is LNHDA, CDR2 SQIVND (reference sequence). The CDR3 runs 14 residues. The ends lost 3 bases at V and 5 bases at J; junction bases unmatched: 7. The CDR3 sequence is CASSMTGFLDEQYF. CDR3 nucleotide sequence: TGTGCCAGTAGTATGACAGGGTTCTTGGACGAGCAGTACTTC.

The chain combines TRBV27 with TRBJ2-3; D possibly corresponds to TRBD2 (5 bases). The germline gives CDR1 MNHEY, CDR2 SMNVEV (reference sequence). The CDR3 sequence is 16 residues long. V lost 5 bases to trimming and J lost 6 bases, with 21 bases between them. The CDR3 DNA reads TGTGCCAGCAGTCCTCCGGATGGAGGTCCAATGGATACGCAGTATTTT. Translated, it gives CASSPPDGGPMDTQYF.

The chain combines TRBV7-9 with TRBJ2-6; D not certain. The V and J ends lost 2 bases and 2 bases respectively, with 4 bases between them. The germline gives CDR1 SEHNR, CDR2 FQNEAQ (reference sequence). This CDR3 comprises 14 residues. In DNA form, the CDR3 reads TGTGCCAGCAGCTTAATAGCTGGGGCCAACGTCCTGACTTTC. It yields the protein CASSLIAGANVLTF.

The rearrangement uses TRBV2 and TRBJ2-2; 9 positions match TRBD2. Germline CDR1 and CDR2: SNHLY and FYNNEI. Unmatched junction bases numbered 6, after V lost 6 bases and J lost 1 base. This CDR3 region has 16 residues. This CDR3 is CASSFGSGGNTGELFF. CDR3 in DNA: TGTGCCAGCAGCTTTGGTAGCGGGGGGAACACCGGGGAGCTGTTTTTT.

In DNA, the CDR3 is TGTGCCAGCAGTTTATTCGGGGGGCAGGGTAGGAAGGCGTTCACTGAAGCTTTCTTT. Protein: CASSLFGGQGRKAFTEAFF. The gene calls are TRBV27 and TRBJ1-1, with D perhaps matching TRBD1 (6 bases). Trimming removed 1 base from V and 4 bases from J, with 25 bases in between. The CDR3 length is 19 residues. CDR1 is MNHEY, CDR2 SMNVEV, per germline (reference sequence).

This chain connects TRBV2 to TRBJ1-2, with a weak D call TRBD1 (6 bases). The CDR3 totals 15 residues. The germline V gene has CDR1 SNHLY and CDR2 FYNNEI. V was shortened by 2 bases and J by 3 bases, with 13 bases between the two germline ends. CDR3 amino acids: CASSEIDRPYYGYTF. In DNA, the CDR3 is TGTGCCAGCAGTGAAATAGACAGGCCCTACTATGGCTACACCTTC.

V usage is TRBV4-3 and J usage is TRBJ2-5, with a tentative D call TRBD1 (5 bases). The CDR3 is 13 amino acids. Looked up from germline, CDR1 is LGHNA and CDR2 is YSLEER. V was cut by 5 bases and J by 9 bases, with 16 bases left in between. The CDR3 nucleotides read TGCGCCAGCAGCTCCGCCCCAGGGTACCCCCAGTACTTC. It codes for CASSSAPGYPQYF.

The chain is built from TRBV7-8 and TRBJ2-7; no clear D gene. V lost 1 base, J lost 2 bases, and 9 bases lay in between. This CDR3 is 14 amino acids long. Germline loops: CDR1 SGHVS, CDR2 FQNEAQ. CDR3 region: CASSLVLAPYEQYF. CDR3 nucleotide sequence: TGTGCCAGCAGCTTAGTGTTGGCCCCCTACGAGCAGTACTTC.

This clone was observed a handful of times. The genes are TRBV30 and TRBJ2-7, with 7 nucleotides matching TRBD2. The CDR3 spans 13 residues. V shed 4 bases, J shed 4 bases, and the junction held 7 bases outside the gene matches. Germline assignment: CDR1 GTSNPN and CDR2 SVGIG (reference sequence). DNA of the CDR3: TGTGCCTGGAAGGGACCGGGGGGATACGAGCAGTACTTC. Protein: CAWKGPGGYEQYF. Variable domain in full (rest from reference TRBV30 and TRBJ2-7): SQTIHQWPATLVQPVGSPLSLECTVEGTSNPNLYWYRQAAGRGLQLLFYSVGIGQISSEVPQNLSASRPQDRQFILSSKKLLLSDSGFYLCAWKGPGGYEQYFGPGTRLTVT.

The chain couples TRBV27 to TRBJ1-5, with D tentatively TRBD1 (6 bases). This CDR3 has 15 amino acids. The germline gives CDR1 MNHEY, CDR2 SMNVEV (reference sequence). Between the trimmed V and J ends, which lost 4 bases and 0 bases, there was a span of 10 bases. The CDR3 loop is CASSSRGYSNQPQHF. The CDR3 DNA sequence: TGTGCCAGCAGTTCAAGGGGGTATAGCAATCAGCCCCAGCATTTT.

The chain carries TRBV7-9 and TRBJ2-1, with TRBD2 as a possible D gene (6 bases). The germline V gene has CDR1 SEHNR and CDR2 FQNEAQ (reference sequence). The ends were cut back, 5 bases at V and 5 bases at J, with 10 bases in the middle. The CDR3 is made up of 13 amino acids. The CDR3 bases are TGTGCCAGCAGCCTACTAGCAGACAATGAGCAGTTCTTC. It yields the protein CASSLLADNEQFF.